The 10 T cell receptor beta chains in this list originate from one sample, sequenced in a study of cytomegalovirus exposure and HLA in healthy donors. With 60 Vbeta and 13 Jbeta primers, the PCR was carried out. Data came from immunoSEQ multiplex PCR; TCRdb stores just in-frame clones and leaves some out. Among about 120,000 clones listed, 80% to 85% were seen once. The sample was PBMCs. All receptors derive from a woman in her thirties or forties in good health and CMV-seronegative.

The chain employs TRBV9 and TRBJ1-1; D is possibly TRBD1 (6 bases). The germline V gene encodes CDR1 SGDLS and CDR2 YYNGEE. The CDR3 runs to 15 residues. With 3 bases removed from V and 1 base from J, the gap between germline ends came to 13 bases. The CDR3 nucleotides are TGTGCCAGCAGCGAGGGGGTTACGAGGAACACTGAAGCTTTCTTT. This encodes CASSEGVTRNTEAFF.

This chain connects TRBV5-4 to TRBJ2-1; 7 bases fit TRBD2. Germline CDR1 and CDR2: SGHNT and YYREEE (reference sequence). V gave up 6 bases and J gave up 0 bases; unmatched junction bases: 9. This CDR3 region has 16 residues. The CDR3 nucleotides are TGTGCCAGCACAACCGGGACTAAAAGCTCCTACAATGAGCAGTTCTTC. It translates to CASTTGTKSSYNEQFF.

The chain couples TRBV7-9 to TRBJ2-7, with 7 bases lining up with TRBD2. Trimming removed 1 base from V and 6 bases from J; junction bases left unmatched: 12. The CDR3 loop spans 16 amino acids. CDR1 and CDR2 (germline): SEHNR, FQNEAQ (reference sequence). This CDR3 reads CASSLVAGELFGEQYF. The CDR3 coding sequence is TGTGCCAGCAGCTTAGTCGCGGGAGAGCTTTTTGGCGAGCAGTACTTC.

The chain couples TRBV4-2 to TRBJ2-1; D might be TRBD2 (5 bases). This CDR3 has 17 amino acids. The germline V and J ends were trimmed by 2 bases and 4 bases, with 18 bases remaining between them. Germline-derived CDR1 and CDR2 are LGHNA and YNFKEQ. CDR3 in DNA: TGTGCCAGCAGCCAATTCAACGACATGACGGGATACAATGAGCAGTTCTTC. Encoded protein: CASSQFNDMTGYNEQFF.

This clone was seen more than once but under ten times. The V call is TRBV5-1, the J call TRBJ1-2; TRBD1 agrees at 7 bases. The CDR3 covers 15 residues. V dropped 6 bases and J dropped 6; count of bases not matched to a gene: 14. Per germline, CDR1 SGHRS and CDR2 YFSETQ. The CDR3 sequence: CASTPFGRGIHGYTF. Written as DNA, the CDR3 is TGCGCCAGCACCCCCTTTGGCAGGGGGATCCATGGCTACACCTTC.

The rearrangement links TRBV15 to TRBJ1-6; a possible D gene is TRBD1 (5 bases). Per the germline V gene, CDR1 is LNHNV and CDR2 is YYDKDF (reference sequence). Trimming shortened V by 3 bases and J by 8 bases, and 14 bases separated the two germline ends. The CDR3 loop spans 15 amino acids. The CDR3, as DNA: TGTGCCACCAGCAGGGGGGACTCTCTAGATTCACCCCTCCACTTT. Translation: CATSRGDSLDSPLHF.

V usage is TRBV30 and J usage is TRBJ2-7; a weak D match, TRBD2 (6 bases). This CDR3 is built from 13 residues. V was cut by 3 bases and J by 4 bases, with 13 bases left in between. Germline values: CDR1 GTSNPN, CDR2 SVGIG (reference sequence). The CDR3 bases are TGTGCCTGGAGCCCCGCCGGGGGATACGAGCAGTACTTC. It specifies CAWSPAGGYEQYF.

This chain links TRBV6-1 with TRBJ2-1; TRBD1 is a possible D gene (6 bases). The V end lost 6 bases, the J end lost 5 bases, and 14 bases lay between the germline ends. The CDR3 consists of 14 residues. The germline gives CDR1 MNHNS, CDR2 SASEGT. As DNA, the CDR3 is TGTGCCAGCAGCACAGGGTGGGCAGACAATGAGCAGTTCTTC. As protein: CASSTGWADNEQFF.

This rearrangement joins TRBV7-8 to TRBJ2-1, with TRBD2 identical over 7 bases. The CDR3 covers 16 residues. The V and J ends lost 3 bases and 2 bases, in that order; junction bases with no gene match: 7. The germline V gene encodes CDR1 SGHVS and CDR2 FQNEAQ. CDR3 residues: CASSFRDGGTYNEQFF. In nucleotides, the CDR3 is TGTGCCAGCAGCTTCCGGGACGGGGGGACCTACAATGAGCAGTTCTTC.

This clone showed up just a few times. The V and J genes are TRBV7-9 and TRBJ2-7; tentative D call: TRBD2 (5 bases). V lost 3 bases to trimming and J lost 1 base, with 7 bases between them. The CDR3 covers 13 residues. Germline loops: CDR1 SEHNR, CDR2 FQNEAQ (reference sequence). This chain's CDR3 is CASSFRGSYEQYF. The DNA for the CDR3 is TGTGCCAGCAGCTTCCGGGGATCCTACGAGCAGTACTTC.